This is a list of T cell receptor beta chains from one sample in a study of T cell responses to AZD1222 COVID-19 vaccine. Data came from immunoSEQ multiplex PCR; TCRdb stores just in-frame clones and leaves some out. The sample lists about 130,000 clones, around 89% seen once, with approximately 4.5% in the top ten. The sample in question was peripheral blood, obtained on day 0 of AZD1222 vaccination. These receptors all come from an adult in good health. Both conserved end residues are part of each CDR3. D genes are given only for firm matches. Clone sizes are given selectively: once, few, many, or a class where the clone is expanded.

V gene: TRBV19; D gene: -; J gene: TRBJ2-2; clone size: -; CDR3 DNA: TGTGCCAGTAGGCCAACCCGGGCCTCCCCGGACACCGGGGAGCTGTTTTTT; CDR3 protein: CASRPTRASPDTGELFF
V gene: TRBV2; D gene: TRBD1; J gene: TRBJ1-6; clone size: -; CDR3 DNA: TGTGCCAGCAACCCGGGACAGGGTTCACCCCTCCACTTT; CDR3 protein: CASNPGQGSPLHF
V gene: TRBV9; D gene: -; J gene: TRBJ1-3; clone size: -; CDR3 DNA: TGTGCCAGCAGCGAGCGGAGGGGGGAAGCTGGAAACACCATATATTTT; CDR3 protein: CASSERRGEAGNTIYF
V gene: TRBV5-4; D gene: -; J gene: TRBJ1-4; clone size: few; CDR3 DNA: TGTGCCAGCAGCTTAACACCTACAACTAATGAAAAACTGTTTTTT; CDR3 protein: CASSLTPTTNEKLFF
V gene: TRBV28; D gene: TRBD2; J gene: TRBJ2-7; clone size: -; CDR3 DNA: TGTGCCAGCAGTTTAGCCTCGGCGGGAGAGTCCTACGAGCAGTACTTC; CDR3 protein: CASSLASAGESYEQYF
V gene: TRBV27; D gene: -; J gene: TRBJ2-7; clone size: -; CDR3 DNA: TGTGCCACAAAAACCGGCCTCTACGAGCAGTACTTC; CDR3 protein: CATKTGLYEQYF
V gene: TRBV4-3; D gene: TRBD1; J gene: TRBJ2-7; clone size: -; CDR3 DNA: TGCGCCAGCAGCCAAGATGACAGGGTAGAGTACGAGCAGTACTTC; CDR3 protein: CASSQDDRVEYEQYF
V gene: TRBV7-9; D gene: -; J gene: TRBJ2-1; clone size: -; CDR3 DNA: TGTGCCAGCAGCTTTCCCGGGGGTGGGTACAATGAGCAGTTCTTC; CDR3 protein: CASSFPGGGYNEQFF
V gene: TRBV27; D gene: -; J gene: TRBJ1-1; clone size: once; CDR3 DNA: TGTGCCAGCAGTTTTGAGAGGAACACTGAAGCTTTCTTT; CDR3 protein: CASSFERNTEAFF
V gene: TRBV5-6; D gene: -; J gene: TRBJ1-6; clone size: -; CDR3 DNA: TGTGCCAGCAGCCCAACGAGGGCGTCCCTTAATTCACCCCTCCACTTT; CDR3 protein: CASSPTRASLNSPLHF
V gene: TRBV3-1/TRBV3-2; D gene: -; J gene: TRBJ2-1; clone size: -; CDR3 DNA: TGTGCCAGCACCCAACTAGCTAACAATGAGCAGTTCTTC; CDR3 protein: CASTQLANNEQFF
V gene: TRBV2; D gene: -; J gene: TRBJ2-7; clone size: -; CDR3 DNA: TGTGCCAGCAGTGGTTTGGGTAGAGGGGAGCAGTACTTC; CDR3 protein: CASSGLGRGEQYF
V gene: TRBV3-1/TRBV3-2; D gene: -; J gene: TRBJ2-3; clone size: -; CDR3 DNA: TGTGCCAGCAGCCTCCCTCGCGGCATTGGGGGCACAGATACGCAGTATTTT; CDR3 protein: CASSLPRGIGGTDTQYF
V gene: TRBV5-1; D gene: TRBD1; J gene: TRBJ2-7; clone size: once; CDR3 DNA: TGCGCCAGCAGCTTGGTTGGGGACAGGGGGTCGGAAAAGTACTTC; CDR3 protein: CASSLVGDRGSEKYF
V gene: TRBV5-1; D gene: -; J gene: TRBJ2-3; clone size: -; CDR3 DNA: TGCGCCAGCCAGGGGATCCCCTTTACAGATACGCAGTATTTT; CDR3 protein: CASQGIPFTDTQYF
V gene: TRBV3-1/TRBV3-2; D gene: -; J gene: TRBJ1-5; clone size: -; CDR3 DNA: TGTGCCAGCAGCCAAGATTCGCAGGGGCCTCAGCCCCAGCATTTT; CDR3 protein: CASSQDSQGPQPQHF
V gene: TRBV18; D gene: -; J gene: TRBJ1-1; clone size: -; CDR3 DNA: TGTGCCAGCTCACCACCAGCGATGAACACTGAAGCTTTCTTT; CDR3 protein: CASSPPAMNTEAFF
V gene: TRBV5-6; D gene: -; J gene: TRBJ2-7; clone size: -; CDR3 DNA: TGTGCCAGCAGCCCCGGGATAGGTTACGAGCAGTACTTC; CDR3 protein: CASSPGIGYEQYF
V gene: TRBV5-1; D gene: -; J gene: TRBJ2-7; clone size: once; CDR3 DNA: TGCGCCAGCAGACCCCGACAGGGAGGAGGCGAGCAGTACTTC; CDR3 protein: CASRPRQGGGEQYF
V gene: TRBV30; D gene: -; J gene: TRBJ1-4; clone size: -; CDR3 DNA: TGTGCCGCCTTCGCGGAAAAACTGTTTTTT; CDR3 protein: CAAFAEKLFF
V gene: TRBV5-6; D gene: -; J gene: TRBJ1-5; clone size: -; CDR3 DNA: TGTGCCAGCAGCTTGGGCTGGGAAAGCAATCAGCCCCAGCATTTT; CDR3 protein: CASSLGWESNQPQHF
V gene: TRBV4-3; D gene: -; J gene: TRBJ1-4; clone size: -; CDR3 DNA: TGCGCCAGCAGCCAAGGGCGAAGGGTTAACGAAAAACTGTTTTTT; CDR3 protein: CASSQGRRVNEKLFF
V gene: TRBV4-1; D gene: -; J gene: TRBJ1-5; clone size: -; CDR3 DNA: TGCGCCAGCAGCTCGACAGTAGCAGATCAGCCCCAGCATTTT; CDR3 protein: CASSSTVADQPQHF
V gene: TRBV4-1; D gene: -; J gene: TRBJ1-3; clone size: -; CDR3 DNA: TGCGCCAGCAGCCAAGGAAGTTCGGGGAACACCATATATTTT; CDR3 protein: CASSQGSSGNTIYF
V gene: TRBV28; D gene: TRBD2; J gene: TRBJ2-3; clone size: -; CDR3 DNA: TGTGCCAGCAGTTTATGGGCGGGAGCGATTAGTTCCGAAACCCGAAGCACAGATACGCAGTATTTT; CDR3 protein: CASSLWAGAISSETRSTDTQYF
V gene: TRBV28; D gene: -; J gene: TRBJ2-1; clone size: once; CDR3 DNA: TGTGCCAGCAGTTTGGGTGGGACGCAAGCCTACAATGAGCAGTTCTTC; CDR3 protein: CASSLGGTQAYNEQFF
V gene: TRBV7-9; D gene: -; J gene: TRBJ2-7; clone size: -; CDR3 DNA: TGTGCCAGCGCGAGTGGAGGCGAGCAGTACTTC; CDR3 protein: CASASGGEQYF